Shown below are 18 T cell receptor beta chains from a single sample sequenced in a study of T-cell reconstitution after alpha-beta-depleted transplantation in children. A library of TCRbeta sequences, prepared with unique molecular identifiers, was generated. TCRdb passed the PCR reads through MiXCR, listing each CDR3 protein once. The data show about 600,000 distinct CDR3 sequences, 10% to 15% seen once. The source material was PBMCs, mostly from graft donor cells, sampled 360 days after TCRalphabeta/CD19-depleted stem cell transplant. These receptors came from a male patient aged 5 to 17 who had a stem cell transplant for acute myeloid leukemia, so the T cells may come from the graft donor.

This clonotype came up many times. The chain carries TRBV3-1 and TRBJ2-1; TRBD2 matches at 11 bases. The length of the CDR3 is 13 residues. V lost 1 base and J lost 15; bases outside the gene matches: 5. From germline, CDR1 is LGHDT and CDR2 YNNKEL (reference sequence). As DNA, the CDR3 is TGTGCCAGCAGCCAAGCGGGGACTAGCGGAGGGTTCTTC. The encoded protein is CASSQAGTSGGFF.

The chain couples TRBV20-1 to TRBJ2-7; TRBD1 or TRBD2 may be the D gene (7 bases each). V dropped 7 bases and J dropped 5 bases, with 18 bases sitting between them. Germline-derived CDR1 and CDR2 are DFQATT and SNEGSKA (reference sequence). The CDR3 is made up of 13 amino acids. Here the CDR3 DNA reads TGCAGTGTCACAGGGGAGGGTCAAGACGAGCAGTACTTC. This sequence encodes CSVTGEGQDEQYF.

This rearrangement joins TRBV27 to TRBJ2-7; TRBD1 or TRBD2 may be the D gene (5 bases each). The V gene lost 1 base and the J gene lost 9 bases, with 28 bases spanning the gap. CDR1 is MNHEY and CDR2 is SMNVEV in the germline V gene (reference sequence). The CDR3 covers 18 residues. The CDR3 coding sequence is TGTGCCAGCAGTTTATTCTATCGGGATTGGGACCCACTACCTAGGCAGTACTTC. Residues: CASSLFYRDWDPLPRQYF.

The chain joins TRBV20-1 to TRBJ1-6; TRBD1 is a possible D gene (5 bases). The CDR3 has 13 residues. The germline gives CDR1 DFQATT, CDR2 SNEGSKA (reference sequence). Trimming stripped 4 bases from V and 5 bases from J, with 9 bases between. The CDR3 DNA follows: TGCAGTGCTACACAGGTCCATAATTCACCCCTCCACTTT. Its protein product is CSATQVHNSPLHF.

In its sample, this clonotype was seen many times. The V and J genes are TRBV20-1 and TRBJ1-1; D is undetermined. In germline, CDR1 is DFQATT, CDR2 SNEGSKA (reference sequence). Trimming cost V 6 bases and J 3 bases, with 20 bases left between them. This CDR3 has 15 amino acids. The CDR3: CSARFNSLRDTEAFF. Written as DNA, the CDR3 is TGCAGTGCACGGTTCAACTCTCTGAGGGACACTGAAGCTTTCTTT.

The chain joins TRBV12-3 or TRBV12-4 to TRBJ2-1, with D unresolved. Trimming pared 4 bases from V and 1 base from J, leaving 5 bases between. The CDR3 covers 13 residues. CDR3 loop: CASSSKSYNEQFF. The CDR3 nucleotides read TGTGCCAGCAGTTCCAAGTCCTACAATGAGCAGTTCTTC.

This chain's CDR3 is CSGGQRTSEAFF. The CDR3, as DNA: TGCAGCGGGGGACAGCGAACAAGTGAAGCTTTCTTT. The J gene is TRBJ1-1, the V gene TRBV29-1; TRBD1 matches at 7 bases. J gave up 7 bases and V 7 bases, and 9 bases lay outside the gene matches. This CDR3 region has 12 residues. Germline values: CDR1 SQVTM, CDR2 ANQGSEA.

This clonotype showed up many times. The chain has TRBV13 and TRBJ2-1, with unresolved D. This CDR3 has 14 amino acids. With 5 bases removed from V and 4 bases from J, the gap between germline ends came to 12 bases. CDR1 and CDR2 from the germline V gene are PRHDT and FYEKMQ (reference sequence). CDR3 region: CASSRLLPYNEQFF. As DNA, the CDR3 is TGTGCCAGCAGCCGACTCCTTCCTTACAATGAGCAGTTCTTC.

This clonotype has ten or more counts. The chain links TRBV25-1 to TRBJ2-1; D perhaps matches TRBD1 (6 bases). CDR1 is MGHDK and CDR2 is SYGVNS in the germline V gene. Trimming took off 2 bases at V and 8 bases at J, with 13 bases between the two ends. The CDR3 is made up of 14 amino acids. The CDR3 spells CASSERAGVYEQFF. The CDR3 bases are TGTGCCAGCAGTGAACGGGCAGGGGTATATGAGCAGTTCTTC.

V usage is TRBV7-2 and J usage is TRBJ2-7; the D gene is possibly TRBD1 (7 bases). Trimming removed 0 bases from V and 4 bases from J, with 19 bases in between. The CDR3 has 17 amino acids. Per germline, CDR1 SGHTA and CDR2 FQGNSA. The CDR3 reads CASSLALNVAGGYEQYF. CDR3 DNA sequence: TGTGCCAGCAGCTTAGCGCTAAATGTGGCAGGGGGGTACGAGCAGTACTTC.

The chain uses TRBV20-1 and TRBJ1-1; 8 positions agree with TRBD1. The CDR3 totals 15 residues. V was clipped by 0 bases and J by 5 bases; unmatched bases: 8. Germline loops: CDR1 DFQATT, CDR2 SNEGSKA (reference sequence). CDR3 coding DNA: TGCAGTGCTAGAGAAAGAGGCAGGGGGCAAACTGAAGCTTTCTTT. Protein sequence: CSARERGRGQTEAFF.

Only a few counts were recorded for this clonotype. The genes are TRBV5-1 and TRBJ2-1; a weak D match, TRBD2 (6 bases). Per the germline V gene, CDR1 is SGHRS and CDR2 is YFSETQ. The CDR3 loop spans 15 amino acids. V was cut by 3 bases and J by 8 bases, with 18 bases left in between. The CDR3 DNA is TGCGCCAGCAGCTCAACTAGCAACGCAGCCGATGAGCAGTTCTTC. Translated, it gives CASSSTSNAADEQFF. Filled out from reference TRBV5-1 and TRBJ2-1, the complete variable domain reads KAGVTQTPRYLIKTRGQQVTLSCSPISGHRSVSWYQQTPGQGLQFLFEYFSETQRNKGNFPGRFSGRQFSNSRSEMNVSTLELGDSALYLCASSSTSNAADEQFFGPGTRLTVL.

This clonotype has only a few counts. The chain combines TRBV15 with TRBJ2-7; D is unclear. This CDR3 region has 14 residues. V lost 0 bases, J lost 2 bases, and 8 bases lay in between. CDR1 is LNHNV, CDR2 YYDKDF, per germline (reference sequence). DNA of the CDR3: TGTGCCACCAGCAGAGAGCGGCTTGCCTACGAGCAGTACTTC. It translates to CATSRERLAYEQYF.

The CDR3 bases are TGTGCCAGCAGCCCTAAGAGCAGGACCGCACCCTACGAGCAGTACTTC. Its protein product is CASSPKSRTAPYEQYF. The chain has TRBV3-1 and TRBJ2-7; D is unclear. CDR3 size: 16 residues. Trimming shortened V by 4 bases and J by 2 bases, and 18 bases separated the two germline ends. Germline V lookup: CDR1 LGHDT, CDR2 YNNKEL (reference sequence).

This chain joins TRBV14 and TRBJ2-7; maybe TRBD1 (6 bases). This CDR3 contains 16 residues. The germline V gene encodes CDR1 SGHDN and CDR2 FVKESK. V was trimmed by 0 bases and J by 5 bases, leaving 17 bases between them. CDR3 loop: CASSQDWWSGVDEQYF. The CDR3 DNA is TGTGCCAGCAGCCAAGATTGGTGGTCAGGGGTCGACGAGCAGTACTTC.

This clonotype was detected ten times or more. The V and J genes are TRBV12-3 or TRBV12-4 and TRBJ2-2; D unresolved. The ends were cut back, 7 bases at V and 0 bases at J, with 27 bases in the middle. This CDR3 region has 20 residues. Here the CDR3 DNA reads TGTGCCAGCACCGGGTGGATCCGAGTACCACTACTTTCGAACACCGGGGAGCTGTTTTTT. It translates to CASTGWIRVPLLSNTGELFF.

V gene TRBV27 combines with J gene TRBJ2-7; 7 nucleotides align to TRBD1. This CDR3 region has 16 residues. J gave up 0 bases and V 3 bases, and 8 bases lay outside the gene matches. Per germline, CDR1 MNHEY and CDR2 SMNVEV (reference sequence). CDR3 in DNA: TGTGCCAGCAGTTTTACAGGGGCGGTGAGCTCCTACGAGCAGTACTTC. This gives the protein CASSFTGAVSSYEQYF.

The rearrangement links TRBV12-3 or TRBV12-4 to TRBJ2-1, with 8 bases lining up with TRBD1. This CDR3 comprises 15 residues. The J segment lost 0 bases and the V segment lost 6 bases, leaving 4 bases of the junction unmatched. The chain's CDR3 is CASSWDRPSYNEQFF. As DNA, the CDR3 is TGTGCCAGCAGCTGGGACAGGCCCTCCTACAATGAGCAGTTCTTC.